The 27 T cell receptor beta chains presented below share a single source sample, sequenced in a study of neoadjuvant anti-PD-1 for oral cavity cancer. This sample's time point: after neoadjuvant nivolumab, at surgical resection. Assay: immunoSEQ multiplex PCR; the TCRdb copy retains only in-frame clones and omits some. The sample contains 35,000 to 40,000 clones, around 38% of which appear only once. Sequencing used tumor tissue, obtained after nivolumab (anti-PD-1) treatment. The receptors originated from a person aged 35-79 years with oral cavity squamous cell carcinoma.

The genes are TRBV6-5 and TRBJ2-1; D gene unclear. V was pared by 8 bases and J by 4 bases, with 18 bases between. The CDR3 is 15 amino acids. CDR1 is MNHEY and CDR2 is SVGAGI in the germline V gene. CDR3 sequence (DNA): TGTGCCAGCCAAAGGCTGGGCCAGATGTACAATGAGCAGTTCTTC. Its translation: CASQRLGQMYNEQFF.

This clone came up a few times. V gene TRBV5-1 combines with J gene TRBJ2-1; D gene unclear. CDR3 length equals 15 residues. Trimming took 0 bases from V and 10 from J, leaving 17 bases between them. Germline V lookup: CDR1 SGHRS, CDR2 YFSETQ. CDR3 protein: CASSLGSGPNGEQFF. CDR3 coding DNA: TGCGCCAGCAGCTTGGGATCAGGCCCGAATGGGGAGCAGTTCTTC. Combining the CDR3 with reference TRBV5-1 and TRBJ2-1 gives the whole variable domain KAGVTQTPRYLIKTRGQQVTLSCSPISGHRSVSWYQQTPGQGLQFLFEYFSETQRNKGNFPGRFSGRQFSNSRSEMNVSTLELGDSALYLCASSLGSGPNGEQFFGPGTRLTVL.

The rearrangement uses TRBV7-9 and TRBJ2-5, with 10 bases fitting TRBD2. This CDR3 is 16 amino acids long. The germline V gene has CDR1 SEHNR and CDR2 FQNEAQ (reference sequence). V lost 5 bases, J lost 5 bases, and 11 bases stayed unmatched. The CDR3 DNA reads TGTGCCAGCAGCGTAGGCACTGGTAGCGGGGGGGAGACCCAGTACTTC. Its translation: CASSVGTGSGGETQYF. The whole variable domain, filled in from reference TRBV7-9 and TRBJ2-5, reads DTGVSQNPRHKITKRGQNVTFRCDPISEHNRLYWYRQTLGQGPEFLTYFQNEAQLEKSRLLSDRFSAERPKGSFSTLEIQRTEQGDSAMYLCASSVGTGSGGETQYFGPGTRLLVL.

This clone appeared a few times. The J gene is TRBJ2-7, the V gene TRBV5-1; 8 positions match TRBD2. The V and J ends lost 4 bases and 6 bases, in that order; junction bases with no gene match: 3. The CDR3 is 12 residues long. Germline V CDR1 and CDR2: SGHRS, YFSETQ. CDR3 coding DNA: TGCGCCAGCAGCCGGGGGGGCGGCGAGCAGTACTTC. It translates to CASSRGGGEQYF.

The rearrangement joins TRBV18 to TRBJ1-2; D unclear. Germline V gene lookup returns CDR1 KGHSH and CDR2 LQKENI. Trimming shortened V by 3 bases and J by 3 bases, and 2 bases separated the two germline ends. The CDR3 sequence is 11 residues long. CDR3 coding DNA: TGTGCCAGCTCACCTGACTATGGCTACACCTTC. This gives the protein CASSPDYGYTF.

The chain uses TRBV9 and TRBJ1-1; the match to TRBD1 covers 9 bases. This CDR3 is 14 amino acids long. The V and J ends lost 4 bases and 9 bases, in that order; junction bases with no gene match: 10. The germline gives CDR1 SGDLS, CDR2 YYNGEE. CDR3 nucleotides: TGTGCCAGCAGCTCCCGGGACAGGGCAAAGAAAGCTTTCTTT. Amino acids: CASSSRDRAKKAFF.

This clone was counted only a few times. The chain is built from TRBV10-1 and TRBJ2-2; 9 bases match TRBD1. The CDR3 length is 14 residues. CDR1 WNHNN and CDR2 SYGVQD come from the germline V gene (reference sequence). V lost 6 bases and J lost 5; bases outside the gene matches: 4. CDR3 loop: CASSGTGRTGELFF. The DNA for the CDR3 is TGCGCCAGCAGCGGGACAGGGCGAACCGGGGAGCTGTTTTTT.

This clone is deemed medium-sized (0.01 to 0.1%). The gene calls are TRBV11-1 and TRBJ1-2; D is unclear. Germline CDR1 reads SGHAT; CDR2 reads FQDESV (reference sequence). The V and J ends lost 5 bases and 3 bases respectively, with 10 bases between them. CDR3 length: 13 amino acids. CDR3 coding DNA: TGTGCCAGCAGCCCCAAGGGCGACTATGGCTACACCTTC. Its protein is CASSPKGDYGYTF.

The chain is built from TRBV11-2 and TRBJ2-2; maybe TRBD2 (6 bases). Looked up from germline, CDR1 is SGHAT and CDR2 is FQNNGV. Trimming took 6 bases from V and 5 from J, leaving 16 bases between them. The length of the CDR3 is 15 residues. The CDR3 reads CASRPTLARTGELFF. The CDR3 bases are TGTGCCAGCAGACCCACTCTAGCGCGGACCGGGGAGCTGTTTTTT. The variable domain in full, completed from reference TRBV11-2 and TRBJ2-2, reads EAGVAQSPRYKIIEKRQSVAFWCNPISGHATLYWYQQILGQGPKLLIQFQNNGVVDDSQLPKDRFSAERLKGVDSTLKIQPAKLEDSAVYLCASRPTLARTGELFFGEGSRLTVL.

The CDR3 region is CASSLGTDTGTQYF. CDR3 DNA sequence: TGTGCCAGCAGCTTAGGGACCGATACCGGGACCCAGTACTTC. The V and J genes are TRBV7-6 and TRBJ2-5; no definite D call. The V gene lost 1 base and the J gene lost 7 bases, with 13 bases spanning the gap. The CDR3 contains 14 residues. Per the germline V gene, CDR1 is SGHVS and CDR2 is FNYEAQ.

This clone was seen only a few times. This chain joins TRBV30 and TRBJ1-1, with D unresolved. Trimming removed 5 bases from V and 0 bases from J, with 10 bases in between. Germline assignment: CDR1 GTSNPN and CDR2 SVGIG (reference sequence). This CDR3 region has 13 residues. The CDR3 region has the DNA TGTGCCTGGGAGGTCGATATGAACACTGAAGCTTTCTTT. Translation: CAWEVDMNTEAFF. Full variable domain (outside the CDR3, taken from reference TRBV30 and TRBJ1-1): SQTIHQWPATLVQPVGSPLSLECTVEGTSNPNLYWYRQAAGRGLQLLFYSVGIGQISSEVPQNLSASRPQDRQFILSSKKLLLSDSGFYLCAWEVDMNTEAFFGQGTRLTVV.

This chain uses TRBV4-1 with TRBJ1-4, with 8 bases identical to TRBD1. This CDR3 is 17 amino acids long. Trimming at V came to 6 bases and at J to 7 bases, leaving 16 bases not matched to a gene. Germline loops: CDR1 MGHRA, CDR2 YSYEKL. The CDR3 DNA reads as TGCGCCAGCAGTCAATTAGGTTCCAGGGGGCCCGGTGAAAAACTGTTTTTT. Protein: CASSQLGSRGPGEKLFF.

The V and J genes are TRBV30 and TRBJ1-4; D is ambiguous. The CDR3 runs 16 residues. Trimming left V 0 bases short and J 4 bases short, with 15 bases between. Germline V gene sequence: CDR1 GTSNPN, CDR2 SVGIG (reference sequence). CDR3 bases: TGTGCCTGGAGTGTACGGGTTCCTCGGGGTAATGAAAAACTGTTTTTT. As protein: CAWSVRVPRGNEKLFF.

This clone was recorded once. This chain uses TRBV28 with TRBJ1-1; no clear D. Trimming removed 3 bases at V and 4 bases at J, with 6 bases between. Per the germline V gene, CDR1 is MDHEN and CDR2 is SYDVKM. The CDR3 is made up of 12 amino acids. Here the CDR3 DNA reads TGTGCCAGCAGTTTTCAGGCCACTGAAGCTTTCTTT. It encodes CASSFQATEAFF.

V usage is TRBV28 and J usage is TRBJ2-5; weak D call: TRBD2 (6 bases). Germline V gene sequence: CDR1 MDHEN, CDR2 SYDVKM. This CDR3 comprises 14 residues. V lost 5 bases and J 5 bases, leaving 15 bases between the germline ends. CDR3 loop: CASSPLAKRETQYF. In DNA form, the CDR3 reads TGTGCCAGCAGTCCCCTAGCGAAGAGGGAGACCCAGTACTTC.

This clone has a handful of counts. V usage is TRBV7-8 and J usage is TRBJ2-1; D remains ambiguous. CDR1 is SGHVS and CDR2 is FQNEAQ in the germline V gene. The CDR3 contains 16 residues. Trimming left V 5 bases short and J 0 bases short, with 14 bases between. This chain's CDR3 is CASSPFQVGSYNEQFF. In nucleotides, the CDR3 is TGTGCCAGCAGCCCCTTTCAGGTTGGCTCCTACAATGAGCAGTTCTTC.

CDR3 protein: CASSPSVTGFFVSDTQYF. CDR3 nucleotides: TGTGCCAGCAGCCCTTCGGTGACAGGGTTTTTTGTTTCGGATACGCAGTATTTT. The genes are TRBV7-8 and TRBJ2-3, with 7 bases lining up with TRBD1. The CDR3 loop spans 18 amino acids. Germline V gene lookup returns CDR1 SGHVS and CDR2 FQNEAQ. The J segment lost 6 bases and the V segment lost 5 bases, leaving 20 bases of the junction unmatched.

V gene TRBV27 combines with J gene TRBJ2-7; 7 bases match TRBD1. Looked up from germline, CDR1 is MNHEY and CDR2 is SMNVEV (reference sequence). Trimming at V came to 0 bases and at J to 5 bases, leaving 16 bases not matched to a gene. The CDR3 extends over 18 amino acids. CDR3 coding DNA: TGTGCCAGCAGTTTATCTCCCCTCGGACAGGCGCTTCCTAACGAGCAGTACTTC. Amino acid sequence: CASSLSPLGQALPNEQYF.

This clone was found once. CDR3 sequence reads: CATSSATGSWGTEAFF. The DNA for the CDR3 is TGTGCCACCAGCAGCGCAACGGGATCCTGGGGCACTGAAGCTTTCTTT. The rearrangement uses TRBV15 and TRBJ1-1, with D unclear. CDR3 size: 16 residues. From germline, CDR1 is LNHNV and CDR2 YYDKDF (reference sequence). Deletions cut 3 bases from V and 4 bases from J, with 18 bases between. Drawing the rest from reference TRBV15 and TRBJ1-1, the complete variable domain is DAMVIQNPRYQVTQFGKPVTLSCSQTLNHNVMYWYQQKSSQAPKLLFHYYDKDFNNEADTPDNFQSRRPNTSFCFLDIRSPGLGDTAMYLCATSSATGSWGTEAFFGQGTRLTVV.

The chain employs TRBV5-1 and TRBJ1-3, with TRBD1 as a possible D gene (5 bases). The germline V gene has CDR1 SGHRS and CDR2 YFSETQ. This CDR3 has 14 amino acids. Trimming stripped 4 bases from V and 4 bases from J, with 12 bases between. In nucleotides, the CDR3 is TGCGCCAGCAGCCCCGGGGCGATGGGAAACACCATATATTTT. Translation gives CASSPGAMGNTIYF.

This clone was observed a handful of times. The genes are TRBV4-1 and TRBJ2-5; D is perhaps TRBD2 (6 bases). The length of the CDR3 is 14 residues. V was trimmed by 2 bases and J by 5 bases, leaving 12 bases between them. Germline loops: CDR1 MGHRA, CDR2 YSYEKL. Here the CDR3 reads CASSQYAGGETQYF. The DNA of the CDR3 is TGCGCCAGCAGCCAATACGCAGGAGGGGAGACCCAGTACTTC.

This clone was picked up many times. The chain couples TRBV5-1 to TRBJ2-6; D may be TRBD2 (5 bases). This CDR3 has 18 residues. Per germline, CDR1 SGHRS and CDR2 YFSETQ. V dropped 4 bases and J dropped 0 bases, with 17 bases sitting between them. Here the CDR3 reads CASSRTIGGVSGANVLTF. CDR3 bases: TGCGCCAGCAGCCGTACTATCGGAGGCGTCTCTGGGGCCAACGTCCTGACTTTC.

The J gene is TRBJ2-1, the V gene TRBV29-1; D remains unclear. The CDR3 is 13 amino acids. Trimming pared 8 bases from V and 7 bases from J, leaving 18 bases between. Germline V gene lookup returns CDR1 SQVTM and CDR2 ANQGSEA. The CDR3 protein is CSTFVPIGNEQFF. The DNA of the CDR3 is TGCAGCACCTTTGTTCCGATCGGGAATGAGCAGTTCTTC.

This clone was observed a few times. V and J are TRBV27 and TRBJ2-5; 12 bases match TRBD2. The CDR3 sequence is 16 residues long. Germline V gene data show CDR1 as MNHEY and CDR2 as SMNVEV (reference sequence). The junction had 6 bases not matched to a gene; V was cut back by 6 bases and J by 1 base. The CDR3 sequence: CASSPLAGGIQETQYF. CDR3 nucleotide sequence: TGTGCCAGCAGCCCCCTAGCGGGAGGGATCCAAGAGACCCAGTACTTC.

This clone appeared a few times. The V and J genes are TRBV11-2 and TRBJ1-2; D is uncertain. V lost 0 bases and J 4 bases, leaving 12 bases between the germline ends. Germline V CDR1 and CDR2: SGHAT, FQNNGV. This CDR3 spans 15 amino acids. Written as DNA, the CDR3 is TGTGCCAGCAGCTTAGACGGGCCAGTAGGCTATGGCTACACCTTC. It specifies CASSLDGPVGYGYTF.

The chain carries TRBV15 and TRBJ2-1; D is uncertain. V shed 0 bases and J shed 5 bases, with 5 bases lying between them. CDR3 length: 13 amino acids. Germline CDR1 LNHNV, CDR2 YYDKDF (reference sequence). In DNA form, the CDR3 reads TGTGCCACCAGCAGAGATCCCAACAATGAGCAGTTCTTC. Translating it yields CATSRDPNNEQFF.

The chain uses TRBV29-1 and TRBJ2-7; 9 positions match TRBD1. CDR1 and CDR2 from the germline V gene are SQVTM and ANQGSEA. V was clipped by 3 bases and J by 3 bases; unmatched bases: 0. There are 12 residues in the CDR3. The CDR3 is CSVEGQGYEQYF. Here the CDR3 DNA reads TGCAGCGTTGAGGGACAGGGCTACGAGCAGTACTTC.